This TCR beta chain is drawn from a study of blood T cell repertoires in COVID-19. The overall study: In each case, the material was cDNA or gDNA derived from T cells, B-cell-depleted T cells, or PBMCs.

Participant ages covered about 18 to 89 years across 24 US areas. The protocol was immunoSEQ multiplex PCR, while the TCRdb copy is restricted to in-frame clones and leaves out a portion. In the table there are about 210,000 clones, about 89% of which are singletons. The CDR3 contains 16 residues. Germline V gene sequence: CDR1 MGHDK, CDR2 SYGVNS. J was trimmed by 0 bases and V by 4 bases; bases with no gene match: 8. Sequenced: PBMCs or T cells enriched from blood (not recorded which). The chain has TRBV25-1 and TRBJ1-2; TRBD1 matches at 7 bases. This TCR came from a woman aged 18-35 years who had recovered from COVID-19. CDR3 in DNA: TGTGCCAGCAGTGCCCCCGGACAGGAAGCTAACTATGGCTACACCTTC. Its protein product is CASSAPGQEANYGYTF.